The entry below describes one TCR beta chain. Its cognate antigen is unknown. The data were obtained in a study of breast tumors, draining lymph nodes, adjacent tissues. Whole-study results and caveats: Data fit most tumor T cells coming from lymph node, expanding in tumor. Tumors had less TCR diversity than lymph nodes, more than nontumor tissue. The lymph node origin of tumor T cells was framed as consistent with a hypothesis, not demonstrated.

TCRdb passed the multiplex PCR reads through MiXCR, listing each CDR3 protein once. The table shows about 110,000 distinct CDR3 sequences, with 30% occurring only once. Samples came from axillary lymph nodes draining the breast cancer. The clonotype originates from a female donor with breast cancer. Some clones in this sample may be carry-over from other donors' samples. The specimen was axillary lymph node tissue.

The chain's CDR3 is CASSVDGGLPDTRYF. The CDR3, as DNA: TGTGCCAGCAGCGTAGACGGCGGTCTGCCAGATACACGGTATTTT. The chain couples TRBV9 to TRBJ2-3; D gene uncertain. The CDR3 length is 15 residues. Trimming cost V 0 bases and J 14 bases, with 22 bases left between them. Germline V gene lookup returns CDR1 SGDLS and CDR2 YYNGEE.